The source of this T cell receptor beta chain is a study of beta chain features in type 1 diabetes. CD4+ naive, central memory, regulatory and stem cell-like memory subsets were isolated by sorting on CD45RO/CCR7/CD25/CD127/CD95/CD27. V was clipped by 2 bases and J by 5 bases; unmatched bases: 4. The CDR3 extends over 15 amino acids. Per germline, CDR1 SGHVS and CDR2 FQNEAQ. Expressed TCRB transcripts were sequenced after all isolated RNA was converted to cDNA. Reads from naive, central memory and regulatory T cell samples averaged roughly 3.6 million. Produced via immunoSEQ multiplex PCR; TCRdb's table is partial and in-frame only. The sample includes about 180,000 clones, less than 15% of them seen just once.

Sequences were obtained from central memory CD4+ T cells from blood. J is TRBJ2-1 and V is TRBV7-8; TRBD2 matches 9 bases. The clonotype originates from a woman younger than 35 in good health. The chain's CDR3 is CASSLQSGGHNEQFF. Written as DNA, the CDR3 is TGTGCCAGCAGCTTACAAAGCGGGGGGCACAATGAGCAGTTCTTC.